The source of this TCR beta chain is a study of blood T cell repertoires in COVID-19. Study overall: Sites in the United States, Italy and Spain provided acute and convalescent COVID-19 samples. The cDNA or gDNA used as material had been derived from T cells, B-cell-depleted T cells, or PBMCs.

Cohort allocation depended upon clinical history that participants reported. In the original processing: Cell counts per sample came from amplifying reference gene primers. Using immunoSEQ multiplex PCR, the repertoire was profiled, and TCRdb retains in-frame clones only, with some absent. That table supplies the V and J calls and clone size; D and trimming were determined from the DNA. The sample carries a few hundred thousand clones, approximately 90% recorded once. The V and J ends lost 4 bases and 5 bases respectively, with 15 bases between them. CDR1 is MNHEY and CDR2 is SVGAGI in the germline V gene. The CDR3 length is 15 residues.

The chain carries TRBV6-5 and TRBJ1-5, with D possibly matching TRBD1 (5 bases). Sequences were obtained from PBMCs or T cells enriched from blood (not recorded which). This TCR derives from a woman between 35 and 50 years old who had been exposed to COVID-19. CDR3 sequence reads: CASSSRKGFDQPQHF. The CDR3 DNA follows: TGTGCCAGCAGTTCCCGCAAGGGGTTCGATCAGCCCCAGCATTTT.